The clone carrying this TCR beta chain was seen at least ten times. Its specificity is unknown. The authors made TCR beta cDNA from roughly 480 ng total RNA with a constant-region primer. Generation of the TCR beta libraries relied on three nested multiplex PCR rounds using slightly modified ARM-PCR. With TRBV1-TRBV30 forward primers and a C-beta reverse primer, the first two PCR rounds were run for approximately 9 cycles each. TCRdb ran MiXCR on the multiplex PCR reads and lists one entry per CDR3 protein. The profile covers approximately 110,000 distinct CDR3 sequences, with roughly three fifths appearing a single time and 7.5% to 8.5% taken by the ten largest. CDR1 SGHAT and CDR2 FQNNGV come from the germline V gene. V lost 2 bases, J lost 8 bases, and 22 bases lay in between. CDR3 size: 17 residues. The data belong to a study of tumor-infiltrating lymphocytes in primary liver carcinoma. Points from the study as a whole: Tumor samples exhibited a significantly greater top-250-clone fraction than blood samples (p = 0.039).

Scientists recovered RNA and DNA together from roughly 20-30 mg of unsorted bulk tissue. Sequencing was done on a sample of liver tumor tissue from sampling region 3. Subset meaning: tumor region T3, left-lateral pole. The V call is TRBV11-2, the J call TRBJ2-1; D may be TRBD1 (5 bases). The source of this sequence is a woman aged 55 to 70 with primary liver carcinoma and hepatitis B virus infection. This CDR3 reads CASSLPFRQTSPHEQFF. The DNA of the CDR3 is TGTGCCAGCAGCTTACCCTTCCGACAGACGAGTCCGCATGAGCAGTTCTTC.